This TCR beta chain stems from a study of OX40 agonist ivuxolimab in advanced cancers. Study-wide results and caveats: Dosing at 0.1 to 3.0 mg/kg was accompanied by clonal expansion of CD4+ and CD8+ blood T cells by week 6.

Comment on this clone: As yet, its antigen is unknown.

V was shortened by 7 bases and J by 5 bases, with 11 bases between the two germline ends. Germline loops: CDR1 SNHLY, CDR2 FYNNEI. The CDR3 runs to 13 residues. People who had autoimmune disease history or systemic immunosuppression were excluded. The protocol was immunoSEQ multiplex PCR, while the TCRdb copy is restricted to in-frame clones and leaves out a portion. Of under 85,000 clones in the sample, just over 85% were seen once. This TCR came from an adult with an advanced solid tumor such as melanoma, head and neck, liver or kidney cancer. The input for sequencing was CD4+ or CD8+ T cells sorted from blood, taken in a trial of the OX40 agonist ivuxolimab. J is TRBJ2-2 and V is TRBV2; D is uncertain. The CDR3 sequence: CASKAGRTGELFF. The DNA of the CDR3 is TGTGCCAGCAAGGCAGGACGGACCGGGGAGCTGTTTTTT.